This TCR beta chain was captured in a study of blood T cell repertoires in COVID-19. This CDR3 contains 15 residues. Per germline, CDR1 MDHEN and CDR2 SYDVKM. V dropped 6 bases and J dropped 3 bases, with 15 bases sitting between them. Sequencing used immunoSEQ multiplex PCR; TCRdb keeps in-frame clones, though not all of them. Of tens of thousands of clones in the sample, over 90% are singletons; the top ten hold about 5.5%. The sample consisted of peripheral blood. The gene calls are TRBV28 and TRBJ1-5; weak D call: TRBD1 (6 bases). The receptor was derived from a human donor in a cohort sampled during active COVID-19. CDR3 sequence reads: CASRIGGSLNQPQHF. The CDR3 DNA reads TGTGCCAGCAGGATAGGGGGTAGCCTCAATCAGCCCCAGCATTTT.